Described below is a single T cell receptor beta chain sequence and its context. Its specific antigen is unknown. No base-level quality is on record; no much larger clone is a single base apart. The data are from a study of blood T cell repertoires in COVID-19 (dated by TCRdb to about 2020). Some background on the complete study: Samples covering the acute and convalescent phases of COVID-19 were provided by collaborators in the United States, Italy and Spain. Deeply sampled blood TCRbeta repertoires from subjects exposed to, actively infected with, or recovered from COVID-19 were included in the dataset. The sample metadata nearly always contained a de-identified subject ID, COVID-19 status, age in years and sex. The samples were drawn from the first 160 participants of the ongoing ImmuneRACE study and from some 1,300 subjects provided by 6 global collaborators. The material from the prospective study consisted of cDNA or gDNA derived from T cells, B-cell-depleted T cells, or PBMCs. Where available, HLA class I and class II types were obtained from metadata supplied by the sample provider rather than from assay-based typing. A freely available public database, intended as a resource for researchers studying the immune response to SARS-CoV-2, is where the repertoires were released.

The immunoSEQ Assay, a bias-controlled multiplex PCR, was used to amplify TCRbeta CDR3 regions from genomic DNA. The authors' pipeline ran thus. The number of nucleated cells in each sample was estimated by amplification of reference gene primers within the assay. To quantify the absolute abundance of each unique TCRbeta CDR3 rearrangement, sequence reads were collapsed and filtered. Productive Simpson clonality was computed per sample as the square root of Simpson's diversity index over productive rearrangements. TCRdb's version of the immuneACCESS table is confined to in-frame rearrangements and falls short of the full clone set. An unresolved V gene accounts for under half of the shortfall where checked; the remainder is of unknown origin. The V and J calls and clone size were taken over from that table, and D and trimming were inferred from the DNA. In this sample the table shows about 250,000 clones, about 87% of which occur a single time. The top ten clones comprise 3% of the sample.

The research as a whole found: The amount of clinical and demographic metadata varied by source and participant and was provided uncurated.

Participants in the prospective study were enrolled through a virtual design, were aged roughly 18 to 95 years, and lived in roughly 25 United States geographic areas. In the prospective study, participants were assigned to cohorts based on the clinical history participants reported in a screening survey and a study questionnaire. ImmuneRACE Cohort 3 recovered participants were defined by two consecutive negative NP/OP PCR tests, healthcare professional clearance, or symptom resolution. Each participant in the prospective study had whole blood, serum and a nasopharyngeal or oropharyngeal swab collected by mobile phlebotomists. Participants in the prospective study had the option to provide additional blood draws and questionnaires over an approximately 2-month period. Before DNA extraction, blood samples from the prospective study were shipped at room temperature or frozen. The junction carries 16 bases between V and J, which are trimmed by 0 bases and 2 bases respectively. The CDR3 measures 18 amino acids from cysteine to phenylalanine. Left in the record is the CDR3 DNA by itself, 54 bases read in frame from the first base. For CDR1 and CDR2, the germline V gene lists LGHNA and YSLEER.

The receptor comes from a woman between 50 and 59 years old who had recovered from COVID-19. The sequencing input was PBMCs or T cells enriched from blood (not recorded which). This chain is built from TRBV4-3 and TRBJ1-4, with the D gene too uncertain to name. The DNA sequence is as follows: TGCGCCAGCAGCCAAGAAAATATGGGAGGAAGGACTAATGAAAAACTGTTTTTT. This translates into CASSQENMGGRTNEKLFF.